The 24 T cell receptor beta chains reported below all come from one sample, sequenced in a study of OX40 agonist ivuxolimab in advanced cancers. Assay used: immunoSEQ multiplex PCR; TCRdb lists only in-frame clones, some missing. This table holds more than 85,000 clones, around 90% found once. The sequencing here drew on CD4+ or CD8+ T cells sorted from blood, taken in a trial of the OX40 agonist ivuxolimab. These receptors were collected from an adult with an advanced solid tumor such as melanoma, head and neck, liver or kidney cancer.

The chain links TRBV5-6 to TRBJ2-7; 8 bases map to TRBD1. CDR3 length: 15 amino acids. The V segment lost 0 bases and the J segment 5 bases; nucleotides outside the gene matches: 7. Germline CDR1 SGHDT, CDR2 YYEEEE. The CDR3 sequence is CASSLVVSGGNEQYF. The CDR3 bases are TGTGCCAGCAGCTTGGTAGTCTCAGGGGGCAACGAGCAGTACTTC.

The chain has TRBV6-5 and TRBJ2-7; no clear D. The CDR3 loop spans 13 amino acids. From germline, CDR1 is MNHEY and CDR2 SVGAGI. V shed 5 bases and J shed 7 bases, with 15 bases lying between them. CDR3 sequence (DNA): TGTGCCAGCAGTAGGAAGGGATTCTCGGAGCAGTACTTC. It is translated as CASSRKGFSEQYF.

The gene calls are TRBV28 and TRBJ2-7; the D is unclear. The V gene's germline CDR1 is MDHEN and CDR2 SYDVKM. The CDR3 extends over 12 amino acids. The V and J ends lost 6 bases and 7 bases respectively, with 13 bases between them. Here the CDR3 reads CASSRVEMEQYF. The CDR3 nucleotides are TGTGCCAGCAGCCGAGTTGAAATGGAGCAGTACTTC.

The rearrangement uses TRBV5-1 and TRBJ2-3; 9 bases match TRBD1. The CDR3 contains 14 residues. CDR1 is SGHRS and CDR2 is YFSETQ in the germline V gene. V dropped 6 bases and J dropped 6; count of bases not matched to a gene: 8. CDR3 region: CASIDGTGRDTQYF. CDR3 sequence (DNA): TGCGCCAGCATCGACGGGACAGGGCGCGATACGCAGTATTTT.

V usage is TRBV7-6 and J usage is TRBJ1-4; no definite D call. CDR3 length: 19 amino acids. The V and J ends lost 1 base and 0 bases respectively, with 18 bases between them. Per the germline V gene, CDR1 is SGHVS and CDR2 is FNYEAQ. Written as DNA, the CDR3 is TGTGCCAGCAGCTTAGTCAGGCCCACTCAAGACCCAACTAATGAAAAACTGTTTTTT. Amino acid sequence: CASSLVRPTQDPTNEKLFF.

The rearrangement links TRBV6-6 to TRBJ1-2; D is uncertain. Germline CDR1 MNHNY, CDR2 SVGAGI (reference sequence). The CDR3 has 16 amino acids. V was clipped by 0 bases and J by 7 bases, with 18 bases between them. CDR3 DNA sequence: TGTGCCAGCAGTTACTCGAGGGAATACCCTAGCGGTGGCTACACCTTC. As protein: CASSYSREYPSGGYTF.

This clone was seen more than once but under ten times. The rearrangement uses TRBV11-1 and TRBJ1-1; a weak D match, TRBD1 (5 bases). The CDR3 loop spans 15 amino acids. Germline CDR1 is SGHAT and CDR2 is FQDESV (reference sequence). The germline V and J ends were trimmed by 5 bases and 4 bases, with 17 bases remaining between them. CDR3 sequence reads: CASSRTRQGGTEAFF. The CDR3 DNA reads as TGTGCCAGCAGCAGAACGCGGCAGGGCGGCACTGAAGCTTTCTTT.

This clone was counted a few times. The chain couples TRBV11-1 to TRBJ1-3; D gene ambiguous. Per the germline V gene, CDR1 is SGHAT and CDR2 is FQDESV (reference sequence). The CDR3 consists of 14 residues. The germline V and J ends were trimmed by 2 bases and 1 base, with 6 bases remaining between them. The CDR3, as DNA: TGTGCCAGCAGCTTACACAGATCTGGAAACACCATATATTTT. Residues: CASSLHRSGNTIYF.

V usage is TRBV4-2 and J usage is TRBJ2-1; D is possibly TRBD2 (7 bases). V lost 1 base and J lost 7, with 20 bases in between. Germline CDR1 and CDR2: LGHNA and YNFKEQ. The CDR3 totals 17 residues. In DNA form, the CDR3 reads TGTGCCAGCAGCCAAGGTGGGAGTGGGGGGGCATTAAATGAGCAGTTCTTC. Its translation is CASSQGGSGGALNEQFF.

This clone was detected only once. The chain couples TRBV19 to TRBJ1-1; D is possibly TRBD1 (6 bases). The CDR3 extends over 15 amino acids. The germline V and J ends were trimmed by 5 bases and 1 base, with 14 bases remaining between them. CDR1 is LNHDA, CDR2 SQIVND, per germline (reference sequence). The CDR3 region is CASSFQGTQNTEAFF. The DNA of the CDR3 is TGTGCCAGTAGTTTCCAGGGGACACAGAACACTGAAGCTTTCTTT.

This clone was observed a few times. CDR3 coding DNA: TGCGCCAGCAGCTTCAGACTAGTGGGCCAGGGCAATGAGCAGTTCTTC. This encodes CASSFRLVGQGNEQFF. The chain recombines TRBV5-1 with TRBJ2-1; D possibly corresponds to TRBD2 (6 bases). Germline CDR1 and CDR2: SGHRS and YFSETQ. This CDR3 contains 16 residues. Trimming stripped 2 bases from V and 6 bases from J, with 18 bases between.

The chain links TRBV5-1 to TRBJ1-2, with 7 bases identical to TRBD1. Germline CDR1 is SGHRS and CDR2 is YFSETQ. J gave up 6 bases and V 8 bases, and 10 bases lay outside the gene matches. The CDR3 extends over 13 amino acids. CDR3 in amino acids: CASKRTGIHGYTF. The CDR3 nucleotides read TGCGCCAGTAAGAGGACAGGTATACATGGCTACACCTTC. Full variable domain (remainder filled in from reference TRBV5-1 and TRBJ1-2): KAGVTQTPRYLIKTRGQQVTLSCSPISGHRSVSWYQQTPGQGLQFLFEYFSETQRNKGNFPGRFSGRQFSNSRSEMNVSTLELGDSALYLCASKRTGIHGYTFGSGTRLTVV.

V usage is TRBV7-3 and J usage is TRBJ1-1; D is uncertain. Trimming took 0 bases from V and 7 from J, leaving 12 bases between them. The CDR3 covers 14 residues. Looked up from germline, CDR1 is SGHTA and CDR2 is FQGTGA. The CDR3 nucleotides read TGTGCCAGCAGCTTAACAGGTGGGCCCCTTGAAGCTTTCTTT. It yields the protein CASSLTGGPLEAFF.

This clone was counted a single time. V gene TRBV9 combines with J gene TRBJ2-1, with 9 bases aligning to TRBD1. Unmatched junction bases numbered 2, after V lost 0 bases and J lost 4 bases. Germline V CDR1 and CDR2: SGDLS, YYNGEE. The CDR3 extends over 15 amino acids. CDR3 in DNA: TGTGCCAGCAGCGTAGCGGGACAGGGTTACAATGAGCAGTTCTTC. Translated, it gives CASSVAGQGYNEQFF. The full variable domain, its missing parts supplied by reference TRBV9 and TRBJ2-1, is DSGVTQTPKHLITATGQRVTLRCSPRSGDLSVYWYQQSLDQGLQFLIQYYNGEERAKGNILERFSAQQFPDLHSELNLSSLELGDSALYFCASSVAGQGYNEQFFGPGTRLTVL.

This chain uses TRBV1 with TRBJ2-7. TRBV1 is reported as a pseudogene. The CDR3 runs 10 residues. The CDR3, as DNA: TGCACCAGCAGCCATCAAGGGCAGTACTTC. Encoded protein: CTSSHQGQYF.

This chain joins TRBV5-4 and TRBJ2-3; TRBD2 matches 8 bases. This CDR3 region has 16 residues. V was pared by 0 bases and J by 2 bases, with 5 bases of the junction left unmatched. In germline, CDR1 is SGHNT, CDR2 YYREEE (reference sequence). Written as DNA, the CDR3 is TGTGCCAGCAGCTTGGATGGCGGGGGGATCACAGATACGCAGTATTTT. Translation gives CASSLDGGGITDTQYF.

As DNA, the CDR3 is TGTGCCAGCAGCCGGGACAGTGGAAACACCATATATTTT. This codes for CASSRDSGNTIYF. This rearrangement joins TRBV9 to TRBJ1-3; 7 nucleotides match TRBD1. This CDR3 is 13 amino acids long. The germline V gene encodes CDR1 SGDLS and CDR2 YYNGEE. J gave up 3 bases and V 4 bases, and 1 base lay outside the gene matches.

This clone was recorded once. The CDR3 coding sequence is TGTGCCAGCAGCTCCACGGGGGGGGCGGCTAGCAATGAGCAGTTCTTC. This codes for CASSSTGGAASNEQFF. The genes are TRBV7-2 and TRBJ2-1; 8 nucleotides align to TRBD2. The length of the CDR3 is 16 residues. J gave up 6 bases and V 4 bases, and 11 bases lay outside the gene matches. Germline loops: CDR1 SGHTA, CDR2 FQGNSA.

This sequence joins TRBV7-2 and TRBJ1-2; D may be TRBD1 (5 bases). The germline V and J ends were trimmed by 3 bases and 7 bases, with 15 bases remaining between them. CDR1 is SGHTA and CDR2 is FQGNSA in the germline V gene. The length of the CDR3 is 14 residues. The CDR3 nucleotides read TGTGCCAGCAGCTTTGCCCGGGGCCCCGGTGGCTACACCTTC. This gives the protein CASSFARGPGGYTF.

CDR3 DNA: TGTGCCAGCAGCTCTGGTGGACTACCAGATACGCAGTATTTT. Protein product: CASSSGGLPDTQYF. The J gene is TRBJ2-3, the V gene TRBV11-3; D may be TRBD2 (6 bases). Germline V lookup: CDR1 SGHNT, CDR2 YENEEA. This CDR3 has 14 amino acids. With 4 bases removed from V and 4 bases from J, the gap between germline ends came to 12 bases.

The V gene is TRBV19, the J gene TRBJ1-2, with TRBD1 matching over 8 bases. The CDR3 is 15 residues long. CDR1 LNHDA and CDR2 SQIVND come from the germline V gene (reference sequence). V was pared by 0 bases and J by 7 bases, with 7 bases of the junction left unmatched. The CDR3 region is CASSIEPTGDFGYTF. CDR3 DNA sequence: TGTGCCAGTAGTATAGAACCGACAGGGGATTTTGGCTACACCTTC. Full variable domain (missing parts from reference TRBV19 and TRBJ1-2): DGGITQSPKYLFRKEGQNVTLSCEQNLNHDAMYWYRQDPGQGLRLIYYSQIVNDFQKGDIAEGYSVSREKKESFPLTVTSAQKNPTAFYLCASSIEPTGDFGYTFGSGTRLTVV.

The rearrangement joins TRBV7-9 to TRBJ2-1; D is tentatively TRBD1 or TRBD2 (5 bases each). The CDR3 contains 14 residues. Trimming took off 3 bases at V and 8 bases at J, with 14 bases between the two ends. CDR1 SEHNR and CDR2 FQNEAQ come from the germline V gene (reference sequence). In nucleotides, the CDR3 is TGTGCCAGCAGCTTGGGGGTACAGAGAGATGAGCAGTTCTTC. This sequence encodes CASSLGVQRDEQFF.

This clone was recorded only once. The chain couples TRBV7-9 to TRBJ1-2, with a tentative D call TRBD1 (6 bases). Germline-derived CDR1 and CDR2 are SEHNR and FQNEAQ (reference sequence). Trimming shortened V by 5 bases and J by 4 bases, and 20 bases separated the two germline ends. The CDR3 extends over 16 amino acids. In DNA, the CDR3 is TGTGCCAGCAGCCCGACGGGGGGACAAAATATCTATGGCTACACCTTC. Its translation: CASSPTGGQNIYGYTF.

The CDR3 DNA reads TGCGCCAGCAGCCTGGGACAGGCCGATCCCACTGAAGCTTTCTTT. It codes for CASSLGQADPTEAFF. The chain combines TRBV5-1 with TRBJ1-1; 8 bases line up with TRBD1. Germline CDR1 and CDR2: SGHRS and YFSETQ. Trimming cost V 4 bases and J 4 bases; bases outside gene matches: 9. The CDR3 extends over 15 amino acids.